This T cell receptor (beta chain) came from a study of regulatory T cells in long-lasting Graves disease. On the study more broadly: Antithyroid drugs had been taken under 3 months by newly diagnosed Graves' patients.

The CDR3 loop spans 13 amino acids. With 3 bases removed from V and 4 bases from J, the gap between germline ends came to 11 bases. Germline lookup yields CDR1 GTSNPN and CDR2 SVGIG (reference sequence). Researchers made TCR beta libraries by using iRepertoire HTBI primers and running Arm-PCR on CDR3 regions. Each CDR3 protein is one row after TCRdb ran MiXCR on the multiplex PCR reads. There are over 450,000 distinct CDR3 sequences in the sample; about 11% occur only once, and approximately 9% lies in the top ten. Sample time point: newly diagnosed GD, antithyroid drugs for less than 3 months. The TCR library was prepared using RNA isolated from PBMCs. Peripheral blood, about 10 milliliters per patient, was collected in EDTA tubes. This clonotype was recorded many times. These data also featured in a second study, about T cells in Graves' hyperthyroidism and ophthalmopathy. From that second work: Most thyroid clonotypes expanded above 0.001 were also detected in blood. From stable hyperthyroidism, ophthalmopathy was separated by a 13 V-J model.

The material sequenced was peripheral blood mononuclear cells (PBMCs), taken at new diagnosis, from a patient treated with antithyroid drugs. The V gene is TRBV30, the J gene TRBJ2-3; possibly TRBD2 for D (6 bases). This receptor was obtained from a woman aged 25 to 39 with Graves disease. CDR3 coding DNA: TGTGCCTGGAGCGGGAGAGGATCAGATACGCAGTATTTT. Translated: CAWSGRGSDTQYF.